Shown below are 29 T cell receptor beta chains from a single sample sequenced in a study of post-analysis software for immune sequencing data (dated by TCRdb to between 2015 and 2016). Paper-wide results and their limitations: Significantly higher frequencies in patients than in controls were found for about five TRBV segments, including TRBV5-6, TRBV5-1 and TRBV20-1.

No antigen has been identified for these receptors. Libraries came from PCR. Sequencing was carried out with an Illumina HiSeq 2500. To reduce PCR and sequencing biases, unique molecular identifiers were built into the TCR beta cDNA libraries. TCRdb took the public reads, trimmed them with fastp at Q25, ran MiXCR for clone calling and kept in-frame beta chains. Each entry is one CDR3 protein sequence, shown with its most common DNA and genes. The sample table records fewer than 850,000 distinct CDR3 sequences; roughly 29% of these occur just once. The ten most abundant clones make up around 0.6% of the sample. Sequencing input: blood. The receptors were gathered from a girl aged 5-17 years with multiple sclerosis.

Comment on this clonotype: Since a much larger clone is just one base distant, this may be a read error. V is TRBV20-1 and J is TRBJ2-1, with a weak D call TRBD2 (10 bases). With the DNA end fitting TRBJ2-7 better, the J assignment may be wrong. The CDR3 contains 18 residues. Germline CDR1 is DFQATT and CDR2 is SNEGSKA (reference sequence). The CDR3 protein is CSARGQGPGLATYNEQYF. CDR3 nucleotides: TGCAGTGCTAGGGGACAGGGTCCGGGACTAGCGACTTACAATGAGCAGTACTTC.

The chain uses TRBV3-1 and TRBJ1-2; D remains ambiguous. V gave up 4 bases and J gave up 3 bases, with 21 bases separating them. There are 17 residues in the CDR3. Germline values: CDR1 LGHDT, CDR2 YNNKEL (reference sequence). The CDR3 spells CASSPTPFGVGYYGYTF. The CDR3 DNA is TGTGCCAGCAGCCCAACCCCTTTCGGGGTAGGGTACTATGGCTACACCTTC.

This clonotype has just a few counts. This chain uses TRBV6-5 with TRBJ2-3, with D possibly matching TRBD1 (6 bases). The CDR3 sequence is 14 residues long. Trimming took 6 bases from V and 2 from J, leaving 12 bases between them. Germline CDR1 is MNHEY and CDR2 is SVGAGI. Here the CDR3 DNA reads TGTGCCAGCAGGGCAGGGGCTTACACAGATACGCAGTATTTT. Its protein is CASRAGAYTDTQYF.

The table lists this clonotype with a few counts. CDR3 sequence: CSADSGLGGNQPQHF. CDR3 DNA: TGCAGTGCCGATAGCGGTCTTGGAGGCAATCAGCCCCAGCATTTT. V gene TRBV20-1 combines with J gene TRBJ1-5, with D hard to call. V shed 6 bases and J shed 2 bases, with 17 bases lying between them. CDR1 and CDR2 (germline): DFQATT, SNEGSKA (reference sequence). There are 15 residues in the CDR3.

V gene TRBV5-5 combines with J gene TRBJ2-7; TRBD1 agrees at 9 bases. CDR1 and CDR2 from the germline V gene are SGHKS and YYEKEE (reference sequence). The CDR3 contains 15 residues. With V trimmed by 4 bases and J by 3 bases, 8 bases remained unmatched. Here the CDR3 reads CASSHSGTGFYEQYF. The DNA for the CDR3 is TGTGCCAGCAGCCACTCCGGGACAGGGTTCTACGAGCAGTACTTC. Based on the CDR3 plus reference TRBV5-5 and TRBJ2-7, the full variable domain is DAGVTQSPTHLIKTRGQQVTLRCSPISGHKSVSWYQQVLGQGPQFIFQYYEKEERGRGNFPDRFSARQFPNYSSELNVNALLLGDSALYLCASSHSGTGFYEQYFGPGTRLTVT.

This clonotype was counted a few times. The chain employs TRBV6-5 and TRBJ2-3; 8 nucleotides agree with TRBD2. The CDR3 covers 16 residues. J gave up 4 bases and V 4 bases, and 10 bases lay outside the gene matches. Germline V gene sequence: CDR1 MNHEY, CDR2 SVGAGI. The DNA for the CDR3 is TGTGCCAGCAGTTCCCCCTTAGCGGGATGGGCAGATACGCAGTATTTT. It translates to CASSSPLAGWADTQYF.

The sample holds a few counts of this clonotype. The chain combines TRBV28 with TRBJ2-6; D is perhaps TRBD1 or TRBD2 (5 bases each). With 6 bases removed from V and 5 bases from J, the gap between germline ends came to 23 bases. The germline V gene encodes CDR1 MDHEN and CDR2 SYDVKM. The CDR3 totals 18 residues. In DNA, the CDR3 is TGTGCCAGCAGCCAACTCTATTCCGGGACCCTGCGGGCCAACGTCCTGACTTTC. The encoded protein is CASSQLYSGTLRANVLTF.

The V gene is TRBV28, the J gene TRBJ2-1; D perhaps matches TRBD2 (6 bases). Trimming pared 5 bases from V and 2 bases from J, leaving 10 bases between. This CDR3 has 14 residues. Germline V gives CDR1 MDHEN, CDR2 SYDVKM. In DNA, the CDR3 is TGTGCCAGCAGTGCGGGACTGACCTACAATGAGCAGTTCTTC. Translated, it gives CASSAGLTYNEQFF.

The chain joins TRBV5-1 to TRBJ2-3, with TRBD2 identical over 8 bases. Germline assignment: CDR1 SGHRS and CDR2 YFSETQ. V lost 2 bases and J lost 0; bases outside the gene matches: 5. The CDR3 has 16 amino acids. Here the CDR3 reads CASSFTSGTSTDTQYF. For the CDR3, the DNA is TGCGCCAGCAGCTTTACTAGCGGTACTAGCACAGATACGCAGTATTTT.

This clonotype has more than one count but fewer than ten. The rearrangement links TRBV15 to TRBJ2-7; D possibly uses TRBD1 or TRBD2 (5 bases each). The germline V gene encodes CDR1 LNHNV and CDR2 YYDKDF (reference sequence). Trimming stripped 0 bases from V and 2 bases from J, with 14 bases between. The CDR3 sequence is 16 residues long. The CDR3 reads CATSREVGVGTYEQYF. CDR3 nucleotide sequence: TGTGCCACCAGCAGAGAAGTGGGGGTAGGGACCTACGAGCAGTACTTC.

The rearrangement joins TRBV9 to TRBJ2-3; TRBD2 might be the D (6 bases). The V gene's germline CDR1 is SGDLS and CDR2 YYNGEE. CDR3 length equals 15 residues. Trimming removed 4 bases from V and 0 bases from J, with 12 bases in between. The CDR3 DNA reads TGTGCCAGCAGCTGGGAGGTATGGAGCACAGATACGCAGTATTTT. Protein product: CASSWEVWSTDTQYF.

The sample holds a few counts of this clonotype. The J gene is TRBJ2-1, the V gene TRBV5-1; the match to TRBD2 covers 14 bases. V lost 4 bases and J lost 8; bases outside the gene matches: 11. The V gene's germline CDR1 is SGHRS and CDR2 YFSETQ. The CDR3 extends over 17 amino acids. CDR3 loop: CASSQTGTSGRRDEQFF. The CDR3 nucleotides are TGCGCCAGCAGCCAAACCGGGACTAGCGGGAGACGAGATGAGCAGTTCTTC.

The V call is TRBV4-3, the J call TRBJ2-1; the match to TRBD2 covers 7 bases. Germline V gives CDR1 LGHNA, CDR2 YSLEER. This CDR3 is 13 amino acids long. The V and J ends lost 6 bases and 7 bases, in that order; junction bases with no gene match: 6. The CDR3 region is CASRAGTTNEQFF. Written as DNA, the CDR3 is TGCGCCAGCAGAGCCGGGACTACTAATGAGCAGTTCTTC.

J is TRBJ2-1 and V is TRBV29-1, with D possibly matching TRBD1 (6 bases). The J call may not be correct, given that the DNA end is closer to TRBJ2-7. The CDR3 has 18 residues. CDR1 and CDR2 from the germline V gene are SQVTM and ANQGSEA. CDR3 protein: CSSPGQPFDFPSYNEQYF. The CDR3 DNA follows: TGCAGCTCCCCGGGACAACCCTTTGACTTTCCTTCCTACAATGAGCAGTACTTC.

CDR3 sequence: CSARQGKWEKLFF. DNA for the CDR3: TGCAGTGCTAGACAGGGGAAATGGGAAAAACTGTTTTTT. V is TRBV20-1 and J is TRBJ1-4, with D possibly TRBD1 on 6 matching bases. Trimming removed 2 bases from V and 8 bases from J, with 12 bases in between. This CDR3 contains 13 residues. Germline CDR1 DFQATT, CDR2 SNEGSKA (reference sequence).

This clonotype was found a few times. The rearrangement links TRBV24-1 to TRBJ2-1, with 12 nucleotides matching TRBD1. The CDR3 totals 18 residues. Germline V CDR1 and CDR2: KGHDR, SFDVKD. Trimming took 4 bases from V and 5 from J; bases not matched to a gene: 11. The CDR3 sequence is CATSDRDRGRVRHNEQFF. For the CDR3, the DNA is TGTGCCACCAGTGACCGGGACAGGGGGCGGGTACGACACAATGAGCAGTTCTTC.

This clonotype was observed a few times. This chain's CDR3 is CSVEEGQGTYEQYF. The CDR3 DNA sequence: TGCAGCGTTGAAGAGGGACAGGGCACCTACGAGCAGTACTTC. The J gene is TRBJ2-7, the V gene TRBV29-1; the match to TRBD1 covers 9 bases. The J segment lost 2 bases and the V segment lost 0 bases, leaving 2 bases of the junction unmatched. CDR1 SQVTM and CDR2 ANQGSEA come from the germline V gene. The CDR3 spans 14 residues.

This clonotype came up many times. The chain recombines TRBV7-2 with TRBJ2-7; D possibly matches TRBD1 or TRBD2 (5 bases each). Germline CDR1 is SGHTA and CDR2 is FQGNSA. Trimming cost V 6 bases and J 2 bases, with 17 bases left between them. This CDR3 contains 15 residues. The CDR3 is CASRLRDQAPYEQYF. CDR3 bases: TGTGCCAGCAGACTCCGGGACCAGGCCCCCTACGAGCAGTACTTC.

This clonotype was counted between two and nine times. CDR3 residues: CSVVRPGKDREQYF. CDR3 in DNA: TGCAGCGTTGTTCGGCCAGGAAAGGATCGCGAGCAGTACTTC. V gene TRBV29-1 combines with J gene TRBJ2-7; D ambiguous. CDR1 and CDR2 (germline): SQVTM, ANQGSEA. Trimming shortened V by 4 bases and J by 6 bases, and 19 bases separated the two germline ends. This CDR3 region has 14 residues.

There are a few counts of this clonotype. This chain links TRBV20-1 with TRBJ1-2; tentative D call: TRBD1 (6 bases). V lost 2 bases, J lost 3 bases, and 16 bases lay in between. Germline V gives CDR1 DFQATT, CDR2 SNEGSKA (reference sequence). This CDR3 spans 15 amino acids. The CDR3 reads CSARLQGPGDYGYTF. As DNA, the CDR3 is TGCAGTGCTAGACTACAGGGTCCAGGCGACTATGGCTACACCTTC.

This clonotype was picked up a small number of times. The J gene is TRBJ2-1, the V gene TRBV5-1; no reliable D call. Trimming shortened V by 7 bases and J by 7 bases, and 12 bases separated the two germline ends. The CDR3 covers 12 residues. Germline V gene lookup returns CDR1 SGHRS and CDR2 YFSETQ. CDR3 region: CASQDGHNEQFF. The DNA of the CDR3 is TGCGCCAGCCAGGACGGCCATAATGAGCAGTTCTTC.

This chain links TRBV4-1 with TRBJ2-1, with D perhaps TRBD2 (5 bases). The CDR3 is made up of 17 amino acids. V was cut by 1 base and J by 2 bases, with 15 bases left in between. Germline CDR1 and CDR2: MGHRA and YSYEKL. The CDR3 DNA sequence: TGCGCCAGCAGCCAAGCTACCACTGAGCGGACCTACAATGAGCAGTTCTTC. It yields the protein CASSQATTERTYNEQFF.

There are a few counts of this clonotype. This CDR3 is CAIESGTGDYEQYF. The CDR3, as DNA: TGTGCCATAGAATCCGGGACAGGGGACTACGAGCAGTACTTC. The chain carries TRBV10-3 and TRBJ2-7; 10 nucleotides agree with TRBD1. CDR3 length equals 14 residues. Germline V gene sequence: CDR1 ENHRY, CDR2 SYGVKD. J lost 3 bases, V lost 9 bases, and 8 bases had no gene match.

The J gene is TRBJ2-4, the V gene TRBV6-5, with D unresolved. With 5 bases removed from V and 1 base from J, the gap between germline ends came to 12 bases. The CDR3 is made up of 15 amino acids. CDR1 is MNHEY and CDR2 is SVGAGI in the germline V gene. The CDR3 DNA is TGTGCCAGCAGTCAACCCCGTGGGGCCAAAAACATTCAGTACTTC. It is translated as CASSQPRGAKNIQYF.

On this clonotype: This may be a read error, as it is one base from a much larger clone. The chain links TRBV12-3 or TRBV12-4 to TRBJ2-1; possible D gene TRBD2, 5 bases. The V and J ends lost 1 base and 2 bases respectively, with 12 bases between them. This CDR3 is 16 amino acids long. CDR3 nucleotides: TGTGCCAGCAGTTTAGGGGTGGGAGTTGCCTACAATGAGCAGTTCTTC. Protein: CASSLGVGVAYNEQFF.

The rearrangement uses TRBV29-1 and TRBJ1-1; D remains ambiguous. Germline V gives CDR1 SQVTM, CDR2 ANQGSEA. The CDR3 consists of 14 residues. The germline V and J ends were trimmed by 4 bases and 1 base, with 13 bases remaining between them. The CDR3 nucleotides read TGCAGCGTTGTAATGTCGGCGGAGAACACTGAAGCTTTCTTT. This sequence encodes CSVVMSAENTEAFF.

For the CDR3, the DNA is TGTGCCACCAGTGGGCAACAGGGCTGGGACAATGAGCAGTTCTTC. The encoded protein is CATSGQQGWDNEQFF. This chain joins TRBV24-1 and TRBJ2-1; perhaps TRBD1 as D (6 bases). In germline, CDR1 is KGHDR, CDR2 SFDVKD. Trimming shortened V by 5 bases and J by 5 bases, and 15 bases separated the two germline ends. This CDR3 comprises 15 residues.

This clonotype was recorded a few times. The DNA of the CDR3 is TGTGCCAGCAGTCCACGTTGGACAGGAACCTTGAGCTCCTACGAGCAGTACTTC. Encoded protein: CASSPRWTGTLSSYEQYF. The rearrangement links TRBV6-2 or TRBV6-3 to TRBJ2-7; 7 nucleotides match TRBD1. Germline trimming cut 5 bases from V and 0 bases from J; bases unmatched to any gene: 16. CDR1 and CDR2 from the germline V gene are MNHEY and SVGEGT. CDR3 length: 18 residues.

This clonotype appeared a few times. V is TRBV20-1 and J is TRBJ2-3; 7 bases agree with TRBD2. Germline lookup yields CDR1 DFQATT and CDR2 SNEGSKA (reference sequence). CDR3 size: 17 residues. The V segment lost 6 bases and the J segment 4 bases; nucleotides outside the gene matches: 19. The CDR3 nucleotides read TGCAGTGCCCTAACACCCGGTGCGGGAGTCGGCGCAGATACGCAGTATTTT. Encoded protein: CSALTPGAGVGADTQYF.